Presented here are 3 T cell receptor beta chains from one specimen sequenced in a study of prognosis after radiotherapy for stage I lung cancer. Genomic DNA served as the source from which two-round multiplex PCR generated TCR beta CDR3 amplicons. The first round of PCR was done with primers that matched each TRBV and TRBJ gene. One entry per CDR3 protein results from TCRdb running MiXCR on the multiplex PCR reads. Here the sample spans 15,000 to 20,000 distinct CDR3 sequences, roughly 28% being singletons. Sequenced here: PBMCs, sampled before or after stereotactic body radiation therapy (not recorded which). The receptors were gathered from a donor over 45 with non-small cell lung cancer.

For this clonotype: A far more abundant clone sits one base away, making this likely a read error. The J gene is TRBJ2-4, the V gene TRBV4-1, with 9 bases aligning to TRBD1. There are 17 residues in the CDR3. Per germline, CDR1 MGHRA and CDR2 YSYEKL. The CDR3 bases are TGCGCCAGCAGCCAAGGCATGTACAGGGGGCGAGACAATGAGCATTTCTTC. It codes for CASSQGMYRGRDNEHFF.

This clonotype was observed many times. The CDR3 DNA follows: TGCAGTGCTAGATTGGGGGGTAACACAGATACGCAGTATTTT. This sequence encodes CSARLGGNTDTQYF. The gene calls are TRBV20-1 and TRBJ2-3, with a possible D match to TRBD2 (6 bases). In germline, CDR1 is DFQATT, CDR2 SNEGSKA (reference sequence). This CDR3 is 14 amino acids long. V dropped 2 bases and J dropped 2 bases, with 11 bases sitting between them.

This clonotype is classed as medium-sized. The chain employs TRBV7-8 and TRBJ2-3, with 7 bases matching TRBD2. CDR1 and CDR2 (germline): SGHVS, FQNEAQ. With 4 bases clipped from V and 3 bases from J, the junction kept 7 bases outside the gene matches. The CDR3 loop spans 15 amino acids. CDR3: CASSSAGVRTDTQYF. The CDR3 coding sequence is TGTGCCAGCAGCTCCGCGGGGGTGAGGACAGATACGCAGTATTTT.